The rows below give T cell receptor beta chains drawn from one sample of a study of blood T cell repertoires in COVID-19. TCRdb keeps only in-frame clones here, not all; method: immunoSEQ multiplex PCR. The profile shows 150,000 to 200,000 clones, 90% to 95% of them singletons. Specimen: peripheral blood. These receptor sequences come from a man over 45 with acute or convalescent COVID-19. The CDR3 runs from the conserved cysteine through the conserved F or W. Fields, in order: clone size, V gene, D gene, J gene, CDR3 protein, CDR3 DNA. The D gene is left open where the match is weak. Clone size is shown for a subset of rows, as once, few, many or a class of expanded clone.

clone_size: -
v_call: TRBV11-2
d_call: TRBD1
j_call: TRBJ2-5
cdr3_aa: CASSLTYRGRYQETQYF
cdr3_nt: TGTGCCAGCAGCTTGACCTACAGGGGGCGCTACCAAGAGACCCAGTACTTC

clone_size: -
v_call: TRBV18
d_call: -
j_call: TRBJ2-7
cdr3_aa: CASSPPRSQGYEQYF
cdr3_nt: TGTGCCAGCTCACCACCACGGTCTCAGGGCTACGAGCAGTACTTC

clone_size: -
v_call: TRBV5-1
d_call: TRBD2
j_call: TRBJ2-1
cdr3_aa: CASSLVTSGSNEQFF
cdr3_nt: TGCGCCAGCAGCTTGGTGACTAGCGGGTCCAATGAGCAGTTCTTC

clone_size: -
v_call: TRBV9
d_call: TRBD2
j_call: TRBJ2-3
cdr3_aa: CASSVQDGRTDTQYF
cdr3_nt: TGTGCCAGCAGCGTACAGGACGGGAGGACAGATACGCAGTATTTT

clone_size: -
v_call: TRBV19
d_call: -
j_call: TRBJ2-2
cdr3_aa: CASSIGGGGTGELFF
cdr3_nt: TGTGCCAGTAGTATCGGGGGAGGCGGCACCGGGGAGCTGTTTTTT

clone_size: -
v_call: TRBV6-5
d_call: -
j_call: TRBJ2-7
cdr3_aa: CASSYGTRRNEQYF
cdr3_nt: TGTGCCAGCAGTTACGGGACACGGAGGAACGAGCAGTACTTC

clone_size: -
v_call: TRBV7-9
d_call: TRBD1
j_call: TRBJ2-7
cdr3_aa: CASSFAGRGTNEQYF
cdr3_nt: TGTGCCAGCAGCTTCGCCGGCAGGGGGACCAACGAGCAGTACTTC

clone_size: -
v_call: TRBV7-9
d_call: TRBD2
j_call: TRBJ2-1
cdr3_aa: CASSTGTSGRALNEQFF
cdr3_nt: TGTGCCAGCAGCACCGGGACTAGCGGGAGGGCCCTAAATGAGCAGTTCTTC

clone_size: -
v_call: TRBV3-1/TRBV3-2
d_call: -
j_call: TRBJ2-5
cdr3_aa: CASRHYQGTQTQYF
cdr3_nt: TGTGCCAGCAGACACTACCAGGGCACTCAGACCCAGTACTTC

clone_size: -
v_call: TRBV19
d_call: -
j_call: TRBJ1-6
cdr3_aa: CASTRGNNSPLHF
cdr3_nt: TGTGCCAGTACAAGGGGAAACAATTCACCCCTCCACTTT

clone_size: -
v_call: TRBV7-8
d_call: -
j_call: TRBJ2-7
cdr3_aa: CASSLAQSYEQYF
cdr3_nt: TGTGCCAGCAGCTTAGCCCAGTCCTACGAGCAGTACTTC

clone_size: -
v_call: TRBV19
d_call: TRBD1
j_call: TRBJ1-5
cdr3_aa: CASSSGQGARQPQHF
cdr3_nt: TGTGCCAGTAGTTCGGGACAGGGGGCGCGACAGCCCCAGCATTTT

clone_size: -
v_call: TRBV20-1
d_call: -
j_call: TRBJ2-3
cdr3_aa: CSASTGLPDTQYF
cdr3_nt: TGCAGTGCTAGTACAGGCCTCCCAGATACGCAGTATTTT

clone_size: -
v_call: TRBV7-6
d_call: -
j_call: TRBJ1-1
cdr3_aa: CASSLAADREAFF
cdr3_nt: TGTGCCAGCAGCTTAGCAGCCGACAGAGAAGCTTTCTTT

clone_size: -
v_call: TRBV10-3
d_call: TRBD1
j_call: TRBJ1-2
cdr3_aa: CAIGRTGSNYGYTF
cdr3_nt: TGTGCCATCGGAAGGACAGGGTCGAACTATGGCTACACCTTC

clone_size: -
v_call: TRBV6-6
d_call: -
j_call: TRBJ2-7
cdr3_aa: CASSYSVSHILHEQYF
cdr3_nt: TGTGCCAGCAGTTACTCGGTTAGCCATATCCTCCACGAGCAGTACTTC

clone_size: -
v_call: TRBV7-3
d_call: TRBD1
j_call: TRBJ2-2
cdr3_aa: CASRQGSTGELFF
cdr3_nt: TGTGCCAGTCGACAGGGGTCCACCGGGGAGCTGTTTTTT

clone_size: few
v_call: TRBV28
d_call: -
j_call: TRBJ1-2
cdr3_aa: CASSLFVGAYTF
cdr3_nt: TGTGCCAGCAGTTTGTTCGTGGGGGCCTACACCTTC

clone_size: once
v_call: TRBV27
d_call: TRBD1
j_call: TRBJ1-2
cdr3_aa: CASSFRQGDGYTF
cdr3_nt: TGTGCCAGCAGTTTTAGACAGGGCGATGGCTACACCTTC

clone_size: -
v_call: TRBV4-3
d_call: TRBD1
j_call: TRBJ1-3
cdr3_aa: CASSQQDRGGNTIYF
cdr3_nt: TGCGCCAGCAGCCAACAGGACAGGGGGGGAAACACCATATATTTT

clone_size: -
v_call: TRBV9
d_call: TRBD2
j_call: TRBJ2-3
cdr3_aa: CASSHSPLAGGAPGTQYF
cdr3_nt: TGTGCCAGCAGCCACTCCCCCCTAGCGGGGGGGGCCCCGGGTACGCAGTATTTT

clone_size: -
v_call: TRBV9
d_call: TRBD2
j_call: TRBJ2-2
cdr3_aa: CASSGGTSATANTGELFF
cdr3_nt: TGTGCCAGCAGCGGTGGGACTAGCGCCACCGCGAACACCGGGGAGCTGTTTTTT

clone_size: -
v_call: TRBV6-5
d_call: -
j_call: TRBJ2-2
cdr3_aa: CASTGGELFF
cdr3_nt: TGTGCCAGTACAGGGGGGGAGCTGTTTTTT

clone_size: -
v_call: TRBV4-3
d_call: TRBD2
j_call: TRBJ2-1
cdr3_aa: CASSQDLAGGTFEPRNEQFF
cdr3_nt: TGCGCCAGCAGCCAAGATCTTGCCGGGGGGACTTTTGAACCGAGAAATGAGCAGTTCTTC

clone_size: -
v_call: TRBV20-1
d_call: TRBD1
j_call: TRBJ1-2
cdr3_aa: CSASPGQGILYGYTF
cdr3_nt: TGCAGTGCTAGTCCGGGACAGGGGATCCTCTATGGCTACACCTTC

clone_size: -
v_call: TRBV2
d_call: -
j_call: TRBJ1-1
cdr3_aa: CASSEWGGSGTEAFF
cdr3_nt: TGTGCCAGCAGTGAATGGGGGGGCTCGGGCACTGAAGCTTTCTTT